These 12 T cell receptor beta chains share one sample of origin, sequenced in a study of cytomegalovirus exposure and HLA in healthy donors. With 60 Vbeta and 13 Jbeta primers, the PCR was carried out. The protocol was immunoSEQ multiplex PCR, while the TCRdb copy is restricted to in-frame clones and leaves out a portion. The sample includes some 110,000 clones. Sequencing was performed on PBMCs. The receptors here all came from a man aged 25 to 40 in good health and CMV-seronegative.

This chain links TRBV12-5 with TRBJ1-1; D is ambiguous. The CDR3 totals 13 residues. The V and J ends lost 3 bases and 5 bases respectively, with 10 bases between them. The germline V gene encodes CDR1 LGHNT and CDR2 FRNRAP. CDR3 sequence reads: CASGFRLGTEAFF. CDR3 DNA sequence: TGTGCTAGTGGTTTCCGACTCGGGACTGAAGCTTTCTTT.

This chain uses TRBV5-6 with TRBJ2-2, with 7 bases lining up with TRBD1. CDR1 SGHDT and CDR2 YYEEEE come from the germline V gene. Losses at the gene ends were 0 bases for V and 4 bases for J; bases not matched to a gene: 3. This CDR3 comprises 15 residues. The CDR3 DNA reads TGTGCCAGCAGCTTGGGGTCAGGGGGCACCGGGGAGCTGTTTTTT. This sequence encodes CASSLGSGGTGELFF.

In DNA form, the CDR3 reads TGTGCCAGCAGCTCAGGGTTCTCTGGGGCCAACGTCCTGACTTTC. Protein sequence: CASSSGFSGANVLTF. The V and J genes are TRBV6-1 and TRBJ2-6; possible D gene TRBD1, 5 bases. The V gene's germline CDR1 is MNHNS and CDR2 SASEGT. V was cut by 6 bases and J by 0 bases, with 9 bases left in between. The CDR3 is made up of 15 amino acids.

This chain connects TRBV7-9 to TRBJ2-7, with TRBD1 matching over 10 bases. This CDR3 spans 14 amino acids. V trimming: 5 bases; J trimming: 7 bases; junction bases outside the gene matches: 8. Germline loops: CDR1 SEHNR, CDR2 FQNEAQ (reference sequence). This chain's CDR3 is CASSPRQGAREQYF. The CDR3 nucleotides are TGTGCCAGCAGCCCGAGACAGGGGGCGCGAGAGCAGTACTTC.

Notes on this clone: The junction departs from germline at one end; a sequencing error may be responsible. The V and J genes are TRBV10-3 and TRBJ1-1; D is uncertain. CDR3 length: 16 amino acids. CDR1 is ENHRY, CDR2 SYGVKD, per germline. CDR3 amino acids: CAINESKRGRNTEAFF. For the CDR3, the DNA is TGTGCCATCAATGAGTCTAAAAGAGGAAGGAACACTGAAGCTTTCTTT.

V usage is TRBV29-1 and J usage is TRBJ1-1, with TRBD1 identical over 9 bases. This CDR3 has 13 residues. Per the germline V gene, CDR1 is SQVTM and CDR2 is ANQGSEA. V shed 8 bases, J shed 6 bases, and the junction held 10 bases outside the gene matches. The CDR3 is CSLGQGLNSEAFF. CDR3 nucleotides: TGCAGCTTGGGACAGGGTTTAAACTCTGAAGCTTTCTTT.

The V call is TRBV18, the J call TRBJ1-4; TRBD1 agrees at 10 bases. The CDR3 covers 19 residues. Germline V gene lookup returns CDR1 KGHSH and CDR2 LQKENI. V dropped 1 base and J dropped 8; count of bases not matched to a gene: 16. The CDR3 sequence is CASSPQLPGQGPLSEKLFF. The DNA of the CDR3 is TGTGCCAGCTCACCACAGTTACCGGGACAGGGGCCTTTATCCGAAAAACTGTTTTTT.

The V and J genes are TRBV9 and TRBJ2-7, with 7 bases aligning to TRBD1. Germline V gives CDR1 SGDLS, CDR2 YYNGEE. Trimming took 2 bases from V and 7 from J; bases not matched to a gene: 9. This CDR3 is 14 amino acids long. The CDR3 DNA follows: TGTGCCAGCAGCGTTCGGACAGGTCCTGAGGAGCAGTACTTC. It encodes CASSVRTGPEEQYF.

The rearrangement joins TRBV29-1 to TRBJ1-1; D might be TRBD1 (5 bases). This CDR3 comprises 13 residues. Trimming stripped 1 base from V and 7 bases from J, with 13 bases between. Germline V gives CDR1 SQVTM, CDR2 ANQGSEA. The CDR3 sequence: CSVEGGTPYEAFF. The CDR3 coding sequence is TGCAGCGTTGAAGGCGGGACTCCGTATGAAGCTTTCTTT.

This CDR3 is CASSPPGREEQYF. The CDR3 DNA reads TGTGCCAGCTCACCACCGGGGAGGGAAGAGCAGTACTTC. The chain has TRBV18 and TRBJ2-7, with 7 bases fitting TRBD2. Germline V gene lookup returns CDR1 KGHSH and CDR2 LQKENI. CDR3 length: 13 residues. Unmatched junction bases numbered 3, after V lost 0 bases and J lost 7 bases.

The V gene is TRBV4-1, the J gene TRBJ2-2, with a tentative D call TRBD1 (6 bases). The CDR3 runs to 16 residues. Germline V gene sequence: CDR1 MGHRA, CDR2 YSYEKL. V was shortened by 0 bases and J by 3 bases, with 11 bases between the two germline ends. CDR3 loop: CASSQDLAGDTGELFF. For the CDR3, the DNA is TGCGCCAGCAGCCAAGATTTGGCAGGGGACACCGGGGAGCTGTTTTTT.

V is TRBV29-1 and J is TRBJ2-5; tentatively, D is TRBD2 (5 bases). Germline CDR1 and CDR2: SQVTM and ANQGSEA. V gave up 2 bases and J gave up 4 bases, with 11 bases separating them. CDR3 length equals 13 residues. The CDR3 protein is CSVEWENRETQYF. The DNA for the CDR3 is TGCAGCGTTGAATGGGAGAATCGAGAGACCCAGTACTTC.